This T cell receptor beta chain was sequenced in a study of blood T cells in healthy people across ages (dated by TCRdb to between 2014 and 2017). Describing the broader study: Template switching captured roughly one uniquely barcoded TCR beta cDNA molecule per two T cells in model experiments. To avoid experimental bias, donors of different ages were distributed randomly across sequencing lanes. Age-related changes in TCR beta repertoire diversity were measured in the study by deep sequencing normalized with unique cDNA molecular identifiers. The donors were divided into four age groups: young (average roughly 17 years), middle-aged (approximately 42), aged (around 67) and long-lived (around 87). For two donors (one aged 18 to 29 and one aged 80 or older), the study analyzed two additional independent replicas of 1 million unique cDNA reads from the same blood draw. Overall results and qualifications from the work: There was a strong correlation between observed TCR beta diversity and the percentage of naive T cells measured by flow cytometry. Because donor CMV infection status was unknown, age-related changes in expanded clonotypes were potentially confounded. Bulk unsorted PBMC profiling prevented conclusive comparison of naive and antigen-experienced compartments. Compared with the aged group, the long-lived group had more naive CD4+ T cells, fewer expanded clones and increased TCR diversity, suggesting age selection. As age increased, observed TCR beta diversity per million T cells dropped in a roughly linear way, and a significant reduction was already evident by age roughly 40. Total diversity estimates from one million sequenced T cells were considered lower bounds and underestimates.

Worth noting for this clonotype: The clone's antigen remains unknown. No much larger clone exists at a distance of one base, and base qualities are not known.

CDR1 SGHTA and CDR2 FQGNSA were looked up in the germline V gene. The cysteine opens and the phenylalanine closes a CDR3 of 16 amino acids. The retained sequence is limited to the CDR3, 48 bases, with the frame set at the first base. V gives up 1 base and J gives up 1 base, and the segment between their germline ends measures 11 bases. Systemically healthy Caucasian individuals from Russia, roughly 40 in total and aged roughly 6 to 100 years, were included as donors. Around 10 milliliters of peripheral blood were collected from each donor into EDTA-treated Vacutainer tubes. Ficoll-Paque density-gradient centrifugation was used to isolate PBMCs, with at least 6.5 million obtained per sample. Total RNA, at least 6 micrograms per sample, was extracted from PBMCs with Trizol reagent. For every donor, flow cytometry on a PBMC aliquot measured the percentage of naive CD45RAhigh/CD27high T cells. The library was made by 5' RACE. The second PCR ran for about 6 to 12 cycles and used a J-beta primer mix along with a sample-barcoded 5' primer. Each TCR beta cDNA molecule received a unique molecular identifier from a template-switch 5' adaptor carrying 12 random nucleotides. Each sample yielded at least 3 million CDR3-containing paired-end reads. The Mint cDNA synthesis kit, primed by a TRBC-specific oligonucleotide, was used to synthesize first-strand cDNA from all RNA. Following uracil-DNA glycosylase treatment, a first 18-cycle PCR with universal primers M1SS and BC2_uni_R was performed on all cDNA. As for the authors' bioinformatics: For normalization, 1 million high-quality reads, each with a distinct molecular identifier, were randomly selected from each sample. Reads with shared molecular identifiers were discarded instead of being binned into consensus sequences. MiTCR, set to a Q25 quality threshold and the strictest error-elimination algorithm, was used for CDR3 identification, clonotype clustering and error correction. Lower-bound total TCR beta diversity was estimated with a nonparametric unseen species model using Euler transformation. TCRdb reworked the public reads: Q25 trimming with fastp, MiXCR clone assembly, productive beta chains retained. Under each unique CDR3 protein, matching rows form one entry showing the most common genes and DNA. TCRdb, not the original authors, processed these V and J calls. Here the sample has over 1,500,000 distinct CDR3 sequences; approximately 40% occur a single time. 23% of the sample lies in the top ten.

The rearranged chain carries TRBV7-2 and TRBJ2-1, with a tentative D gene TRBD2 over 6 matching bases. This clonotype originated in a human donor in good health. Sample: blood. The CDR3 amino acid sequence is: CASSLVGGVSYNEQFF. The DNA sequence is given as TGTGCCAGCAGCTTAGTAGGCGGGGTGTCCTACAATGAGCAGTTCTTC.